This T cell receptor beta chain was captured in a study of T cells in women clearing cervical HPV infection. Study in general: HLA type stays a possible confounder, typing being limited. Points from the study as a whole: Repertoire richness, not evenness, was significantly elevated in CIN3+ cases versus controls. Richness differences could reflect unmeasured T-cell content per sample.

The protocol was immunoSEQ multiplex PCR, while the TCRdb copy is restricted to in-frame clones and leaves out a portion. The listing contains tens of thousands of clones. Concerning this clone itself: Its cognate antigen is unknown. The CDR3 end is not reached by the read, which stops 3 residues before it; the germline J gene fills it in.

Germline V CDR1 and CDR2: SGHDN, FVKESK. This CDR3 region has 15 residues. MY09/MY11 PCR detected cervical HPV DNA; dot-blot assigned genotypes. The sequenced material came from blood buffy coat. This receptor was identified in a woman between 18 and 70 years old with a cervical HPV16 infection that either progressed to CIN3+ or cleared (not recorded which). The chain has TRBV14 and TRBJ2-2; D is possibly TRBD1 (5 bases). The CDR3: CASSRSGAGANVLFF. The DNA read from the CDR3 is TGTGCCAGCTCCCGCTCTGGGGCTGGGGCCAACGTG.